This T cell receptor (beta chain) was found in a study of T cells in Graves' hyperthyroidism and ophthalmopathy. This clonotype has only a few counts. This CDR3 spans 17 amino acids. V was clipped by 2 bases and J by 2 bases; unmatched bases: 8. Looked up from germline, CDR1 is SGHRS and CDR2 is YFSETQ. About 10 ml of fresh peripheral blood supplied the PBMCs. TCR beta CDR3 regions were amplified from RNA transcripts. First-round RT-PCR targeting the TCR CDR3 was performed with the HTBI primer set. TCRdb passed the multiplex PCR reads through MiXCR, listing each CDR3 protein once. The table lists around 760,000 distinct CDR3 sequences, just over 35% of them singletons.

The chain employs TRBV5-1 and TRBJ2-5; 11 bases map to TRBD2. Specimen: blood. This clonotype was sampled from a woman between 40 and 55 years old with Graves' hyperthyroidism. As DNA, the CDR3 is TGCGCCAGCAGCTTCGTTCTAGCGGGGGGAAGGCAAGAGACCCAGTACTTC. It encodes CASSFVLAGGRQETQYF.